The 15 T cell receptor beta chains in this list originate from one sample, sequenced in a study of blood T cell repertoires in COVID-19 (dated by TCRdb to 2020 to 2022). Library preparation was by the immunoSEQ multiplex PCR assay. TCRdb limited this immuneACCESS table to in-frame rearrangements with V and J called. A share of clones is missing; checked studies link under half to unresolved V genes, and the rest is unexplained. The sample yields about 150,000 clones; roughly 90% were counted once. The top ten clonotypes cover more than 1% of the sample. The material sequenced was PBMCs or T cells enriched from blood (not recorded which). These receptors originate from a woman aged 25 to 39 with acute COVID-19.

This clone was counted ten times or more. The chain joins TRBV29-1 to TRBJ2-7; D ambiguous. CDR1 SQVTM and CDR2 ANQGSEA come from the germline V gene. The CDR3 consists of 11 residues. Trimming removed 8 bases at V and 2 bases at J, with 10 bases between. The CDR3 coding sequence is TGCAGCTCGGAATGGCCCTACGAGCAGTACTTC. Protein product: CSSEWPYEQYF.

As regards this clone: This sample also contains other DNA sequences that code for the same CDR3. V is TRBV9 and J is TRBJ2-2; 7 nucleotides align to TRBD2. There are 16 residues in the CDR3. Germline trimming cut 0 bases from V and 0 bases from J; bases unmatched to any gene: 2. Looked up from germline, CDR1 is SGDLS and CDR2 is YYNGEE. CDR3 sequence: CASSVGAGANTGELFF. As DNA, the CDR3 is TGTGCCAGCAGCGTAGGCGCGGGGGCGAACACCGGGGAGCTGTTTTTT.

This clone has only one observation. The rearrangement joins TRBV28 to TRBJ1-1, with D possibly matching TRBD1 (5 bases). In germline, CDR1 is MDHEN, CDR2 SYDVKM. The CDR3 contains 15 residues. Trimming removed 5 bases at V and 1 base at J, with 14 bases between. CDR3 nucleotide sequence: TGTGCCAGCAGTCAGGGTTCGAAGGGGAACACTGAAGCTTTCTTT. Protein product: CASSQGSKGNTEAFF.

The CDR3 sequence: CATRQFYWNEKLFF. The CDR3 DNA sequence: TGTGCCACCCGACAGTTTTATTGGAACGAAAAACTGTTTTTT. The chain joins TRBV24-1 to TRBJ1-4, with D possibly TRBD1 on 5 matching bases. The V and J ends lost 9 bases and 8 bases respectively, with 18 bases between them. Germline CDR1 reads KGHDR; CDR2 reads SFDVKD. This CDR3 is 14 amino acids long.

This clone was detected once. This rearrangement joins TRBV5-1 to TRBJ2-3; the D gene is possibly TRBD2 (6 bases). Germline loops: CDR1 SGHRS, CDR2 YFSETQ. Trimming cost V 3 bases and J 2 bases, with 10 bases left between them. The CDR3 loop spans 14 amino acids. This CDR3 reads CASSSGLYTDTQYF. In DNA form, the CDR3 reads TGCGCCAGCAGCTCGGGACTTTACACAGATACGCAGTATTTT. Full variable domain (remainder filled in from reference TRBV5-1 and TRBJ2-3): KAGVTQTPRYLIKTRGQQVTLSCSPISGHRSVSWYQQTPGQGLQFLFEYFSETQRNKGNFPGRFSGRQFSNSRSEMNVSTLELGDSALYLCASSSGLYTDTQYFGPGTRLTVL.

This chain joins TRBV3-1 (or the pseudogene TRBV3-2) and TRBJ2-1, with 8 positions matching TRBD2. V was clipped by 5 bases and J by 5 bases; unmatched bases: 11. The germline CDR1 and CDR2 sequences are LGHDT and YNNKEL (reference sequence). The CDR3 has 16 residues. Here the CDR3 DNA reads TGTGCCAGCAGCTTCCTACTAGCGGCCATTAACAATGAGCAGTTCTTC. Protein sequence: CASSFLLAAINNEQFF.

CDR3 sequence reads: CASREDRAYYGYTF. The CDR3 DNA reads TGTGCCAGCAGGGAGGACAGGGCTTACTATGGCTACACCTTC. This chain joins TRBV28 and TRBJ1-2; the match to TRBD1 covers 8 bases. This CDR3 is built from 14 residues. CDR1 is MDHEN and CDR2 is SYDVKM in the germline V gene. V was pared by 6 bases and J by 3 bases, with 6 bases of the junction left unmatched.

The chain has TRBV2 and TRBJ2-5, with TRBD1 identical over 8 bases. The CDR3 contains 14 residues. The V gene end was trimmed by 4 bases and the J gene end by 4 bases; junction bases not matched to a gene: 5. From germline, CDR1 is SNHLY and CDR2 FYNNEI. This CDR3 is CASSAIDRGETQYF. In nucleotides, the CDR3 is TGTGCCAGCAGTGCAATTGACAGGGGAGAGACCCAGTACTTC.

J is TRBJ2-5 and V is TRBV7-9, with 7 bases matching TRBD2. J was trimmed by 3 bases and V by 7 bases; bases with no gene match: 8. This CDR3 has 14 amino acids. Germline V gene lookup returns CDR1 SEHNR and CDR2 FQNEAQ (reference sequence). CDR3 protein: CASTLGGSEETQYF. The CDR3, as DNA: TGTGCCAGCACCCTTGGCGGGAGCGAAGAGACCCAGTACTTC.

The chain couples TRBV6-6 to TRBJ1-2; D is perhaps TRBD1 (5 bases). Trimming stripped 4 bases from V and 5 bases from J, with 11 bases between. The CDR3 extends over 13 amino acids. The germline CDR1 and CDR2 sequences are MNHNY and SVGAGI (reference sequence). CDR3 bases: TGTGCCAGCAGTTCAGGGTCCCCTTATGGCTACACCTTC. It specifies CASSSGSPYGYTF.

V usage is TRBV29-1 and J usage is TRBJ2-1; D perhaps matches TRBD2 (6 bases). The length of the CDR3 is 18 residues. CDR1 and CDR2 from the germline V gene are SQVTM and ANQGSEA. V was cut by 6 bases and J by 1 base, with 25 bases left in between. The CDR3, as DNA: TGCAGCGTCCAACTACTAGCCGGTTGGGAAGGGTCCTACAATGAGCAGTTCTTC. Translated: CSVQLLAGWEGSYNEQFF.

J is TRBJ2-5 and V is TRBV14; 7 positions match TRBD1. In germline, CDR1 is SGHDN, CDR2 FVKESK. CDR3 length equals 14 residues. With 6 bases clipped from V and 2 bases from J, the junction kept 6 bases outside the gene matches. The CDR3 loop is CASSPWTGQETQYF. In DNA, the CDR3 is TGTGCCAGCAGTCCCTGGACAGGTCAAGAGACCCAGTACTTC.

CDR3 protein: CASRYNREANEKLFF. As DNA, the CDR3 is TGTGCCAGCAGGTATAACAGGGAAGCTAATGAAAAACTGTTTTTT. V gene TRBV2 combines with J gene TRBJ1-4; D may be TRBD1 (6 bases). Trimming removed 6 bases at V and 3 bases at J, with 14 bases between. CDR1 and CDR2 from the germline V gene are SNHLY and FYNNEI. The CDR3 runs 15 residues.

The V gene is TRBV29-1, the J gene TRBJ2-3; TRBD1 might be the D (6 bases). The CDR3 runs to 12 residues. From germline, CDR1 is SQVTM and CDR2 ANQGSEA. Trimming took off 7 bases at V and 2 bases at J, with 10 bases between the two ends. The CDR3 loop reads CSEGQTTDTQYF. Here the CDR3 DNA reads TGCAGCGAAGGACAGACCACAGATACGCAGTATTTT.

The chain uses TRBV9 and TRBJ2-1; 7 positions match TRBD1. Germline V gives CDR1 SGDLS, CDR2 YYNGEE. V was pared by 0 bases and J by 0 bases, with 3 bases of the junction left unmatched. There are 16 residues in the CDR3. Here the CDR3 reads CASSVGQGNSYNEQFF. As DNA, the CDR3 is TGTGCCAGCAGCGTAGGACAGGGCAACTCCTACAATGAGCAGTTCTTC.